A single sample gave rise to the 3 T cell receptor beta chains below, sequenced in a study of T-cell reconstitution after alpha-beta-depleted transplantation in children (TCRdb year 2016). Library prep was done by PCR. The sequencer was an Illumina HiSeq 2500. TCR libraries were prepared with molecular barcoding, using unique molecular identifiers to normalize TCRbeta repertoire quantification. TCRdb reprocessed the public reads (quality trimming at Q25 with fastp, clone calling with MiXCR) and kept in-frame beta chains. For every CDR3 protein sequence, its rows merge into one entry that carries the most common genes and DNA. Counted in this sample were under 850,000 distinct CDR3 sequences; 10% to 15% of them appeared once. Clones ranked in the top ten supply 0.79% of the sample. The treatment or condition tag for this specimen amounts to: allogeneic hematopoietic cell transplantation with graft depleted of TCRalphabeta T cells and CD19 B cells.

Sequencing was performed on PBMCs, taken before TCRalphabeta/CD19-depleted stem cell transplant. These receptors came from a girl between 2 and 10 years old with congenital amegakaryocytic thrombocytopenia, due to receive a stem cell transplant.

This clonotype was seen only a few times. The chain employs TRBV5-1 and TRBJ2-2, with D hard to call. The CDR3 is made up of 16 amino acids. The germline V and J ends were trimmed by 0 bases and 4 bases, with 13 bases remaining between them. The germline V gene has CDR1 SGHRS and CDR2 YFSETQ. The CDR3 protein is CASSLGHWAITGELFF. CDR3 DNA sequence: TGCGCCAGCAGCTTGGGACATTGGGCAATCACCGGGGAGCTGTTTTTT.

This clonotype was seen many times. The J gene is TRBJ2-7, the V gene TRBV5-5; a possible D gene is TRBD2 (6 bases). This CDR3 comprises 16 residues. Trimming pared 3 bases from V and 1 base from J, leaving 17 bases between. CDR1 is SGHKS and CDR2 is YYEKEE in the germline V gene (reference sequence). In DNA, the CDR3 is TGTGCCAGCAGCTCCTTTCGGGTAGCGGAATCCTACGAGCAGTACTTC. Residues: CASSSFRVAESYEQYF.

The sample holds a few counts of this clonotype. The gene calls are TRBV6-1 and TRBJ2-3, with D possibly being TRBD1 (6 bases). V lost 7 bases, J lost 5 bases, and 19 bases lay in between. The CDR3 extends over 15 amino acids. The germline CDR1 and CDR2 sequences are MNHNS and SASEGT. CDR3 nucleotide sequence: TGTGCCAGCAAAACTCATTGGGGGCGTGAAGATACGCAGTATTTT. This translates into CASKTHWGREDTQYF.